These 3 T cell receptor beta chains originate from one sample sequenced in a study of blood T cell repertoires in COVID-19. Produced via immunoSEQ multiplex PCR; TCRdb's table is partial and in-frame only. The repertoire holds 200,000 to 250,000 clones, with 80% to 85% as singletons. What was sequenced was peripheral blood. These receptor sequences come from a woman aged 25 to 39 who had recovered from COVID-19.

The chain recombines TRBV25-1 with TRBJ1-2, with 8 bases matching TRBD1. V dropped 3 bases and J dropped 8; count of bases not matched to a gene: 2. Germline V gene data show CDR1 as MGHDK and CDR2 as SYGVNS. This CDR3 has 12 amino acids. This chain's CDR3 is CASSDDRGGYTF. The CDR3 DNA sequence: TGTGCCAGCAGTGACGACAGGGGAGGCTACACCTTC.

V usage is TRBV5-5 and J usage is TRBJ2-7; the match to TRBD2 covers 10 bases. The CDR3 has 19 amino acids. CDR1 is SGHKS, CDR2 YYEKEE, per germline (reference sequence). After removal of 4 bases from V and 0 bases from J, the junction contained 16 bases not matched to a gene. CDR3: CASSPPRTSGKHFSYEQYF. The CDR3 DNA is TGTGCCAGCAGCCCGCCTCGGACTAGCGGAAAGCATTTCTCCTACGAGCAGTACTTC.

The rearrangement links TRBV10-3 to TRBJ2-2; TRBD1 is a possible D gene (6 bases). The CDR3 is made up of 13 amino acids. V was cut by 10 bases and J by 2 bases, with 11 bases left in between. In germline, CDR1 is ENHRY, CDR2 SYGVKD. The CDR3 protein is CATEQGNTGELFF. CDR3 DNA: TGTGCCACTGAACAGGGAAACACCGGGGAGCTGTTTTTT.